Below, 24 T cell receptor beta chains from the same sample are listed, as sequenced in a study of cytotoxic CD8 clonotypes in ibrutinib-treated CLL. TCRdb keeps only in-frame clones here, not all; method: immunoSEQ multiplex PCR. This sample has under 300,000 clones; around 76% occur once, and the top ten carry approximately 5.1%. The sequencing here drew on PBMCs, taken at disease progression, from a patient treated with ibrutinib. The source is a human donor with chronic lymphocytic leukemia.

This clone appeared a few times. The chain employs TRBV19 and TRBJ1-5; TRBD1 matches at 8 bases. Germline CDR1 LNHDA, CDR2 SQIVND (reference sequence). This CDR3 contains 14 residues. J lost 5 bases, V lost 5 bases, and 5 bases had no gene match. CDR3: CASSVAGGDQPQHF. The DNA of the CDR3 is TGTGCCAGTAGTGTCGCAGGGGGCGATCAGCCCCAGCATTTT. Filled out from reference TRBV19 and TRBJ1-5, the complete variable domain reads DGGITQSPKYLFRKEGQNVTLSCEQNLNHDAMYWYRQDPGQGLRLIYYSQIVNDFQKGDIAEGYSVSREKKESFPLTVTSAQKNPTAFYLCASSVAGGDQPQHFGDGTRLSIL.

The DNA for the CDR3 is TGTGCCAGCAGCAGGGAGGGGGAGACCCAGTACTTC. This gives the protein CASSREGETQYF. The chain couples TRBV2 to TRBJ2-5, with 7 bases matching TRBD2. CDR3 length equals 12 residues. Germline CDR1 is SNHLY and CDR2 is FYNNEI. Trimming removed 6 bases from V and 5 bases from J; junction bases left unmatched: 3.

This chain uses TRBV13 with TRBJ2-7, with TRBD2 matching 11 bases. Germline CDR1 is PRHDT and CDR2 is FYEKMQ (reference sequence). After removal of 4 bases from V and 0 bases from J, the junction contained 5 bases not matched to a gene. This CDR3 has 16 residues. The CDR3 bases are TGTGCCAGCAGCTCCACCGGGACTAGCGGCTCCTACGAGCAGTACTTC. Its translation is CASSSTGTSGSYEQYF.

V gene TRBV19 combines with J gene TRBJ1-1, with D perhaps TRBD1 (5 bases). Germline CDR1 reads LNHDA; CDR2 reads SQIVND (reference sequence). Between the trimmed V and J ends, which lost 5 bases and 7 bases, there was a span of 11 bases. The length of the CDR3 is 12 residues. CDR3 DNA: TGTGCCAGTAGTCCCCGGGACGGTGAAGCTTTCTTT. This encodes CASSPRDGEAFF.

The genes are TRBV6-6 and TRBJ2-1; no firm D call. V lost 5 bases to trimming and J lost 4 bases, with 12 bases between them. Germline assignment: CDR1 MNHNY and CDR2 SVGAGI (reference sequence). The CDR3 runs to 14 residues. The CDR3 reads CASSAQPDYNEQFF. In nucleotides, the CDR3 is TGTGCCAGCAGTGCCCAGCCGGATTACAATGAGCAGTTCTTC.

The chain has TRBV11-2 and TRBJ1-5; no firm D call. Trimming shortened V by 5 bases and J by 3 bases, and 14 bases separated the two germline ends. This CDR3 region has 15 residues. From germline, CDR1 is SGHAT and CDR2 FQNNGV. The CDR3 DNA sequence: TGTGCCAGCAGCCAGGATGACGGTCACAATCAGCCCCAGCATTTT. This sequence encodes CASSQDDGHNQPQHF. The complete variable domain, with remaining parts taken from reference TRBV11-2 and TRBJ1-5, reads EAGVAQSPRYKIIEKRQSVAFWCNPISGHATLYWYQQILGQGPKLLIQFQNNGVVDDSQLPKDRFSAERLKGVDSTLKIQPAKLEDSAVYLCASSQDDGHNQPQHFGDGTRLSIL.

This rearrangement joins TRBV2 to TRBJ1-1; 7 bases fit TRBD1. The CDR3 length is 13 residues. The V segment lost 6 bases and the J segment 4 bases; nucleotides outside the gene matches: 5. CDR1 is SNHLY and CDR2 is FYNNEI in the germline V gene. CDR3 in amino acids: CASRLGTVTEAFF. DNA of the CDR3: TGTGCCAGCAGACTCGGGACAGTCACTGAAGCTTTCTTT.

The V call is TRBV2, the J call TRBJ2-1; TRBD2 matches at 8 bases. The junction had 7 bases not matched to a gene; V was cut back by 6 bases and J by 9 bases. The CDR3 has 13 residues. Germline-derived CDR1 and CDR2 are SNHLY and FYNNEI. The CDR3 is CASRSGTSAEQFF. The CDR3 DNA sequence: TGTGCCAGCAGATCTGGGACTAGTGCTGAGCAGTTCTTC.

Remarks on this clone: The same CDR3 can be traced to other DNA sequences in this sample. The chain links TRBV6-5 to TRBJ2-3; D is undetermined. CDR3 size: 12 residues. V lost 6 bases, J lost 0 bases, and 4 bases lay in between. Germline V gives CDR1 MNHEY, CDR2 SVGAGI. The CDR3 nucleotides are TGTGCCAGCAGCTCCAGCACAGATACGCAGTATTTT. Amino acid sequence: CASSSSTDTQYF.

A single count supports this clone. This chain uses TRBV27 with TRBJ2-3, with TRBD1 matching 7 bases. V shed 6 bases, J shed 0 bases, and the junction held 9 bases outside the gene matches. The CDR3 is 16 residues long. Germline CDR1 reads MNHEY; CDR2 reads SMNVEV (reference sequence). CDR3 protein: CASSIKGASSTDTQYF. The CDR3 nucleotides are TGTGCCAGCAGCATAAAGGGGGCTTCGAGCACAGATACGCAGTATTTT.

The rearrangement links TRBV23-1 to TRBJ1-1; D is possibly TRBD1 (6 bases). TRBV23-1 carries the ORF label, with uncertain function. Trimming removed 4 bases from V and 3 bases from J, with 12 bases in between. CDR3 length: 14 amino acids. The CDR3 sequence is CASSRGTLYTEAFF. The CDR3 region has the DNA TGCGCCAGCAGTCGGGGGACACTTTACACTGAAGCTTTCTTT.

This sequence joins TRBV5-6 and TRBJ2-7, with D hard to call. V lost 1 base, J lost 3 bases, and 5 bases lay in between. The CDR3 runs 12 residues. Germline CDR1 is SGHDT and CDR2 is YYEEEE. CDR3 sequence (DNA): TGTGCCAGCAGCTTGACCCTCTACGAGCAGTACTTC. It specifies CASSLTLYEQYF.

This chain links TRBV11-2 with TRBJ1-4; 8 bases map to TRBD1. The CDR3 is 15 residues long. Losses at the gene ends were 6 bases for V and 7 bases for J; bases not matched to a gene: 10. Per germline, CDR1 SGHAT and CDR2 FQNNGV. The CDR3 DNA reads as TGTGCCAGCAGGCCCCGGGACAGGAGCGTTGAAAAACTGTTTTTT. Amino acids: CASRPRDRSVEKLFF.

This chain joins TRBV7-9 and TRBJ2-1; unclear D gene. Germline CDR1 and CDR2: SEHNR and FQNEAQ (reference sequence). Deletions cut 2 bases from V and 7 bases from J, with 15 bases between. There are 15 residues in the CDR3. CDR3 sequence (DNA): TGTGCCAGCAGCTTAAGGACCATACGATTGAATGAGCAGTTCTTC. Translated, it gives CASSLRTIRLNEQFF.

The chain is built from TRBV5-6 and TRBJ2-2; unclear D gene. This CDR3 is built from 13 residues. Germline CDR1 is SGHDT and CDR2 is YYEEEE. V gave up 4 bases and J gave up 5 bases, with 9 bases separating them. For the CDR3, the DNA is TGTGCCAGCAGCCCAGACCCGACCGGGGAGCTGTTTTTT. This codes for CASSPDPTGELFF.

This clone was counted between two and nine times. This chain links TRBV5-8 with TRBJ1-6; D perhaps matches TRBD1 (6 bases). Trimming took off 4 bases at V and 10 bases at J, with 9 bases between the two ends. The CDR3 totals 12 residues. Germline V gene lookup returns CDR1 SGHTS and CDR2 YDEGEE. The CDR3, as DNA: TGTGCCAGCAGCCCCCAGGGGTCACCCCTCCACTTT. Its translation is CASSPQGSPLHF.

V gene TRBV5-6 combines with J gene TRBJ2-7; 9 bases are a match to TRBD2. V lost 2 bases to trimming and J lost 3 bases; unmatched junction nucleotides: 9. Germline-derived CDR1 and CDR2 are SGHDT and YYEEEE. This CDR3 has 16 residues. Here the CDR3 reads CASSLAGGKGSYEQYF. Here the CDR3 DNA reads TGTGCCAGCAGCTTAGCGGGAGGCAAAGGGAGCTACGAGCAGTACTTC.

The V call is TRBV7-6, the J call TRBJ2-1, with a tentative D call TRBD1 (6 bases). Between the trimmed V and J ends, which lost 5 bases and 7 bases, there was a span of 24 bases. The CDR3 spans 17 residues. Germline lookup yields CDR1 SGHVS and CDR2 FNYEAQ. The CDR3 DNA is TGTGCCAGCAGCCCCACTCCATTTTGGACAGCAAGGAATGAGCAGTTCTTC. This encodes CASSPTPFWTARNEQFF.

The DNA of the CDR3 is TGTGCCAGCAGCTTGATGGACAGGGGGCGCCACGAGCAGTACTTC. It codes for CASSLMDRGRHEQYF. The V and J genes are TRBV5-6 and TRBJ2-7; 11 nucleotides agree with TRBD1. CDR3 length: 15 residues. V shed 1 base, J shed 5 bases, and the junction held 5 bases outside the gene matches. Germline V gives CDR1 SGHDT, CDR2 YYEEEE. The full variable domain, rest sourced from reference TRBV5-6 and TRBJ2-7, is DAGVTQSPTHLIKTRGQQVTLRCSPKSGHDTVSWYQQALGQGPQFIFQYYEEEERQRGNFPDRFSGHQFPNYSSELNVNALLLGDSALYLCASSLMDRGRHEQYFGPGTRLTVT.

This chain joins TRBV7-9 and TRBJ2-3; D uncertain. CDR1 is SEHNR and CDR2 is FQNEAQ in the germline V gene (reference sequence). V lost 1 base to trimming and J lost 3 bases, with 17 bases between them. The CDR3 sequence is 17 residues long. CDR3 DNA sequence: TGTGCCAGCAGCTTAGGCAGTTTTATCTCCGGAACAGATACGCAGTATTTT. It specifies CASSLGSFISGTDTQYF.

The chain links TRBV15 to TRBJ2-1; perhaps TRBD1 as D (5 bases). Germline CDR1 and CDR2: LNHNV and YYDKDF (reference sequence). This CDR3 is 15 amino acids long. V lost 5 bases and J lost 4, with 15 bases in between. The CDR3 DNA reads as TGTGCCACCAGCCGAGCAGTGACAGCGTACAATGAGCAGTTCTTC. The encoded protein is CATSRAVTAYNEQFF.

V usage is TRBV5-4 and J usage is TRBJ2-3, with D hard to call. The germline CDR1 and CDR2 sequences are SGHNT and YYREEE (reference sequence). The CDR3 runs to 12 residues. V was pared by 0 bases and J by 6 bases, with 5 bases between. CDR3 sequence reads: CASSLARDTQYF. In DNA, the CDR3 is TGTGCCAGCAGCTTGGCCCGTGATACGCAGTATTTT.

The rearrangement joins TRBV5-4 to TRBJ1-4; 10 bases fit TRBD1. Trimming took 0 bases from V and 8 from J; bases not matched to a gene: 7. This CDR3 has 16 amino acids. Germline CDR1 is SGHNT and CDR2 is YYREEE (reference sequence). The CDR3, as DNA: TGTGCCAGCAGCTTGGGATCCCGGACAGGGGGAGAAAAACTGTTTTTT. Its protein is CASSLGSRTGGEKLFF.

This sequence joins TRBV5-5 and TRBJ2-7; 9 bases are a match to TRBD1. CDR3 length equals 15 residues. CDR1 and CDR2 (germline): SGHKS, YYEKEE (reference sequence). V shed 4 bases, J shed 3 bases, and the junction held 8 bases outside the gene matches. The chain's CDR3 is CASSGNRGQGYEQYF. CDR3 DNA: TGTGCCAGCAGCGGGAACAGGGGGCAGGGCTACGAGCAGTACTTC.